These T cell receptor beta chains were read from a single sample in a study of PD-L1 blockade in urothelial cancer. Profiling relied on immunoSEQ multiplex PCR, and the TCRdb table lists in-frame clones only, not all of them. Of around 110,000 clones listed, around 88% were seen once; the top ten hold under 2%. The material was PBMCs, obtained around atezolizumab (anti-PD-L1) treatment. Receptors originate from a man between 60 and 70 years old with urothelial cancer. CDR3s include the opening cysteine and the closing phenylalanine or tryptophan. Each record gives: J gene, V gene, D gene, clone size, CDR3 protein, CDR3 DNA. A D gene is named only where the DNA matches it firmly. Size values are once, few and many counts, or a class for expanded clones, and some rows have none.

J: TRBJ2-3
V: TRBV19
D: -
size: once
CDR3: CASRLSDSSTDTQYF
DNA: TGTGCCAGTAGACTTAGCGACTCTAGCACAGATACGCAGTATTTT

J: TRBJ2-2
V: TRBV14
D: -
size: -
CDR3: CASSQDPRASLPGELFF
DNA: TGTGCCAGCAGCCAAGATCCCAGGGCGTCTCTGCCCGGGGAGCTGTTTTTT

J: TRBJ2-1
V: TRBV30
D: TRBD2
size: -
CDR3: CAWSASGRHHNEQFF
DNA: TGTGCCTGGAGTGCTAGCGGGAGGCACCACAATGAGCAGTTCTTC

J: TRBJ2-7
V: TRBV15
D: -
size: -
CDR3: CATSKGGGPRAYEQYF
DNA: TGTGCCACCAGCAAGGGGGGAGGGCCTCGGGCCTACGAGCAGTACTTC

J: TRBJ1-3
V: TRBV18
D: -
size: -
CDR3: CASSPLATGESPSGNTIYF
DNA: TGTGCCAGCTCACCGCTTGCGACGGGAGAGAGTCCCTCTGGAAACACCATATATTTT

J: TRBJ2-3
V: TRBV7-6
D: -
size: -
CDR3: CASSTGQGWGTDTQYF
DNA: TGTGCCAGCAGCACAGGCCAGGGGTGGGGCACAGATACGCAGTATTTT

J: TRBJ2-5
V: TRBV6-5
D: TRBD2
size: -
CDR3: CASSPTSGEGETQYF
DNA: TGTGCCAGCAGTCCGACTAGCGGTGAGGGAGAGACCCAGTACTTC

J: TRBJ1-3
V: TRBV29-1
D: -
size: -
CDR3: CSVEFNSGNTIYF
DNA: TGCAGCGTTGAGTTCAATTCTGGAAACACCATATATTTT

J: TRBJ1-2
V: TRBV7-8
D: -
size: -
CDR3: CASSTSAAGYGYTF
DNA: TGTGCCAGCAGCACTAGCGCGGCTGGCTATGGCTACACCTTC

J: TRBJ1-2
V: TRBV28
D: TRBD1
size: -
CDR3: CASSPGTAANYGYTF
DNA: TGTGCCAGCAGCCCCGGGACAGCCGCTAACTATGGCTACACCTTC

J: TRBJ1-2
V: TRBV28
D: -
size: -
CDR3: CASNTRSFGYTF
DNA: TGTGCCAGCAACACTCGGAGTTTTGGCTACACCTTC

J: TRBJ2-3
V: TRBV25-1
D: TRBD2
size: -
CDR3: CASSEWGGDGDTQYF
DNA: TGTGCCAGCAGTGAATGGGGGGGGGACGGAGATACGCAGTATTTT

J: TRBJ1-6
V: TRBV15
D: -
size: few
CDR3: CATSRDLGGNSPLHF
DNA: TGTGCCACCAGCAGGGATTTAGGGGGAAATTCACCCCTCCACTTT

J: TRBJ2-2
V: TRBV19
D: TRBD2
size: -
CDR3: CASSISSSGGAISGELFF
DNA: TGTGCCAGTAGTATTTCTTCTAGCGGGGGGGCTATCTCCGGGGAGCTGTTTTTT

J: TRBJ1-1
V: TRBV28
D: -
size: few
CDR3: CASPSLWFGSTEAFF
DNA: TGTGCCAGCCCATCCTTGTGGTTTGGGAGCACTGAAGCTTTCTTT

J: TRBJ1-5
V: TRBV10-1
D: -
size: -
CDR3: CASSEGRVVQPQHF
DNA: TGCGCCAGCAGTGAGGGGAGGGTGGTGCAGCCCCAGCATTTT

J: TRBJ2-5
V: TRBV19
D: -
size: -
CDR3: CASSANKQGRVETQYF
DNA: TGTGCCAGTAGCGCAAACAAACAGGGAAGAGTGGAGACCCAGTACTTC

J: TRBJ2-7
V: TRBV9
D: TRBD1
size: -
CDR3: CASSVGTGAYEQYF
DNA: TGTGCCAGCAGCGTCGGAACAGGGGCCTACGAGCAGTACTTC

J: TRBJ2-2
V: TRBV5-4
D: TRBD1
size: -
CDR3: CASSLALGQGPGELFF
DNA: TGTGCCAGCAGCTTGGCGTTGGGACAGGGGCCCGGGGAGCTGTTTTTT

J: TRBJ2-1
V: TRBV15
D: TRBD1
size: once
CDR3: CATTPRGQGNEQFF
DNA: TGTGCCACCACCCCAAGGGGGCAGGGGAATGAGCAGTTCTTC

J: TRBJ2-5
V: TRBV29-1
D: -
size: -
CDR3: CSVEESQETQYF
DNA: TGCAGCGTTGAAGAGAGCCAAGAGACCCAGTACTTC

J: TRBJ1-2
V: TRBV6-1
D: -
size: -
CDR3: CASRDRAEGGYTF
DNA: TGTGCCAGCAGGGACCGGGCCGAGGGAGGCTACACCTTC

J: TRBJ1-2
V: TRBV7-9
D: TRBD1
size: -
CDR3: CASSLVPGGPNYGYTF
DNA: TGTGCCAGCAGCTTAGTGCCAGGGGGACCGAACTATGGCTACACCTTC

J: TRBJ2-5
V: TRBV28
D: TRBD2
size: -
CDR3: CASSPASGGRKETQYF
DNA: TGTGCCAGCAGTCCCGCTAGCGGGGGGAGGAAAGAGACCCAGTACTTC

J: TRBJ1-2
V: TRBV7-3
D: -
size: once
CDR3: CASSLGGTGDGYTF
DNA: TGTGCCAGCAGCTTAGGAGGGACGGGCGATGGCTACACCTTC

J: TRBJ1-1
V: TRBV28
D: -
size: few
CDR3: CASSQFTEAFF
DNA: TGTGCCAGCAGTCAATTCACTGAAGCTTTCTTT

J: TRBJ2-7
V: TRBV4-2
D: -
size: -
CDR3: CASSQGTGTYEQYF
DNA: TGTGCCAGCAGCCAGGGTACAGGGACCTACGAGCAGTACTTC

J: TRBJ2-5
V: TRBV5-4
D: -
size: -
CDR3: CASSPSGGQETQYF
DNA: TGTGCCAGCAGTCCGAGCGGAGGTCAAGAGACCCAGTACTTC

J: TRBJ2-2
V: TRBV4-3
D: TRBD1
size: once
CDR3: CASSQRTGTGTGELFF
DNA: TGCGCCAGCAGCCAACGTACCGGGACAGGAACCGGGGAGCTGTTTTTT

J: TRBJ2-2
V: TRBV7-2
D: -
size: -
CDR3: CASSLAGLGELFF
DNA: TGTGCCAGCAGCTTAGCCGGTCTTGGGGAGCTGTTTTTT

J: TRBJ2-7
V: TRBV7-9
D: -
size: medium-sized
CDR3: CASSLESRPYEQYF
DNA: TGTGCCAGCAGCTTAGAGTCGCGGCCTTACGAGCAGTACTTC

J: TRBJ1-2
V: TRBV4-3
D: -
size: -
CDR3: CASSQDLGIGADGYTF
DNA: TGCGCCAGCAGCCAAGATCTTGGGATAGGGGCGGATGGCTACACCTTC

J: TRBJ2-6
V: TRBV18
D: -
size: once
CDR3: CASSRTESNVLTF
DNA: TGTGCCAGCTCAAGAACAGAGTCCAACGTCCTGACTTTC

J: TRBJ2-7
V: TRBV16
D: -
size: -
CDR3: CASSPRTDSEQYF
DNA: TGTGCCAGCAGCCCTCGGACAGACTCCGAGCAGTACTTC

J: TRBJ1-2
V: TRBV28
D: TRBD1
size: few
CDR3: CASSYTRTGGKGGYTF
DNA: TGTGCCAGCAGTTATACTAGGACAGGTGGTAAGGGCGGCTACACCTTC

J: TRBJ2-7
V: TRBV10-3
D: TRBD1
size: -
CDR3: CAISVGTGNEQYF
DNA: TGTGCCATCAGTGTCGGGACAGGGAACGAGCAGTACTTC

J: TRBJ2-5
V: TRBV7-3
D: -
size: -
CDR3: CASSLWTGETQYF
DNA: TGTGCCAGCAGCTTATGGACTGGAGAGACCCAGTACTTC

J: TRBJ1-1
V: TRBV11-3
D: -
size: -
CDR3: CASSLEQGRNTEAFF
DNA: TGTGCCAGCAGCTTAGAGCAGGGGAGGAACACTGAAGCTTTCTTT

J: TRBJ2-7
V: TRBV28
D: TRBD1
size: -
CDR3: CASTPGQGNIEQYF
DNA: TGTGCCAGCACTCCGGGACAGGGTAACATCGAGCAGTACTTC

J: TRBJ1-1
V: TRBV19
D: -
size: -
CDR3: CASPPDTEAFF
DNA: TGTGCCAGTCCCCCCGACACTGAAGCTTTCTTT

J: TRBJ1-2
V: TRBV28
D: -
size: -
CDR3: CATFQGRLYGYTF
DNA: TGTGCCACCTTTCAGGGCCGCCTTTATGGCTACACCTTC

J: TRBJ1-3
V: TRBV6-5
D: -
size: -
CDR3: CASSYSFGSSGNTIYF
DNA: TGTGCCAGCAGTTACTCATTCGGGAGCTCTGGAAACACCATATATTTT

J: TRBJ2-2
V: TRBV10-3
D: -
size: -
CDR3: CALGRADTGELFF
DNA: TGTGCCCTTGGCAGGGCCGACACCGGGGAGCTGTTTTTT

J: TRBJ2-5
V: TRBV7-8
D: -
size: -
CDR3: CASSLPPGWRETQYF
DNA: TGTGCCAGCAGCTTACCCCCCGGGTGGAGAGAGACCCAGTACTTC

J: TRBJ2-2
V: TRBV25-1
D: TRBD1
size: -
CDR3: CASSSGGKTGELFF
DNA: TGTGCCAGCAGCTCAGGGGGCAAAACCGGGGAGCTGTTTTTT

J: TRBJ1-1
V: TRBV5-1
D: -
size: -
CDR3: CASSYDGDTEAFF
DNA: TGCGCCAGCAGCTATGACGGGGACACTGAAGCTTTCTTT